Below, one T cell receptor beta chain is given with its context. Using its own MiXCR run on the 5' RACE reads, TCRdb lists one record per CDR3 protein. The table has roughly 280,000 distinct CDR3 sequences, 15% to 20% seen once. This record belongs to a study of T-cell memory formation after mild COVID-19. The V end was cut by 3 bases, the J end by 3 bases, with 18 bases between. Germline V lookup: CDR1 DFQATT, CDR2 SNEGSKA (reference sequence). The CDR3 extends over 15 amino acids. The receptor was isolated from a man aged 18 to 29 who had mild COVID-19 (a few samples of this study predate the infection). Cell type and time point are not known. The chain links TRBV20-1 to TRBJ2-7; D possibly corresponds to TRBD1 (6 bases). Sequencing used PBMCs or a T cell subset sorted from them (not recorded which). The CDR3 coding sequence is TGCAGTGCTAGGGACAGCCTACGAAGGGACTACGAGCAGTACTTC. It codes for CSARDSLRRDYEQYF.